A selection of T cell receptor beta chains follows, all from one sample in a study of T cell clones after liver transplantation. Using immunoSEQ multiplex PCR, the repertoire was profiled, and TCRdb retains in-frame clones only, with some absent. The table lists about 16,000 clones, 82% of them singletons, with 28% in the top ten. The starting material was CD8+ T cells from blood, obtained around 50 months after liver transplant. The source of these receptors is a human patient who received a liver transplant. Some T cells may be provided by the graft donor. The CDR3 runs from the conserved cysteine through the conserved F or W. The D gene is left open where the match is weak. The listing skips clone size in some rows; elsewhere it reads once, few, many or a size class.

cdr3_length	v_call	d_call	j_call	clone_size	cdr3_aa	cdr3_nt
13	TRBV7-3	NA	TRBJ2-5	NA	CASSPSGYETQYF	TGTGCCAGCAGCCCCTCGGGGTATGAAACCCAGTACTTC
17	TRBV27	NA	TRBJ2-5	once	CASSQKPFVVDQETQYF	TGTGCCAGCAGTCAGAAGCCTTTCGTCGTGGATCAGGAGACCCAGTACTTC
13	TRBV7-6	NA	TRBJ2-7	NA	CASSFGGSDEQYF	TGTGCCAGCAGCTTTGGAGGGTCTGACGAGCAGTACTTC
15	TRBV7-9	NA	TRBJ1-2	NA	CASSDPLRERRGYTF	TGTGCCAGCAGTGACCCCCTCAGGGAGAGGAGAGGCTACACCTTC
12	TRBV30	NA	TRBJ2-7	medium-sized	CAWGLGSYEQYF	TGTGCCTGGGGGCTCGGGTCCTACGAGCAGTACTTC
16	TRBV7-9	TRBD1	TRBJ2-7	NA	CASSLGGQPTSYEQYF	TGTGCCAGCAGCTTAGGGGGACAGCCTACCTCCTACGAGCAGTACTTC
16	TRBV27	TRBD1	TRBJ2-1	NA	CASSLVTGTLYNEQFF	TGTGCCAGCAGTCTCGTGACAGGGACCCTTTACAATGAGCAGTTCTTC
14	TRBV27	NA	TRBJ2-3	NA	CASRYWGSTDTQYF	TGTGCCAGCCGATATTGGGGCAGCACAGATACGCAGTATTTT
14	TRBV5-1	TRBD1	TRBJ2-7	few	CASSSEDRGYEQYF	TGCGCCAGCAGCTCCGAGGACAGGGGCTACGAGCAGTACTTC
13	TRBV27	NA	TRBJ2-1	NA	CASSYKGYGEQFF	TGTGCCAGCAGTTACAAGGGATATGGGGAGCAGTTCTTC
14	TRBV7-9	TRBD1	TRBJ2-7	NA	CASSSRDRYYEQYF	TGTGCCAGCAGCTCGAGGGACAGGTACTACGAGCAGTACTTC
13	TRBV27	NA	TRBJ1-1	NA	CASSLRGGTEAFF	TGTGCCAGCAGTTTGCGGGGTGGCACTGAAGCTTTCTTT
15	TRBV28	NA	TRBJ1-5	NA	CASSLSPIPNQPQHF	TGTGCCAGCAGCCTAAGCCCCATACCGAATCAGCCCCAGCATTTT
15	TRBV7-9	NA	TRBJ2-7	NA	CASRGSGHSSYEQYF	TGTGCCAGCCGTGGATCGGGACATAGCTCCTACGAGCAGTACTTC
12	TRBV5-1	NA	TRBJ2-1	NA	CASSQEEGDVFF	TGCGCCAGCAGTCAAGAGGAAGGAGACGTTTTCTTC
12	TRBV29-1	TRBD1	TRBJ2-7	NA	CSVGTGGDEQYF	TGCAGCGTTGGGACAGGGGGCGACGAGCAGTACTTC
12	TRBV7-8	NA	TRBJ1-1	few	CASSLTWTEAFF	TGTGCCAGCAGCTTAACTTGGACTGAAGCTTTCTTT
14	TRBV7-9	NA	TRBJ1-1	once	CASSLVTGNTEAFF	TGTGCCAGCAGCTTAGTAACGGGTAACACTGAAGCTTTCTTT
15	TRBV4-3	TRBD2	TRBJ2-3	NA	CASSPSGDPTDTQYF	TGCGCCAGCAGCCCGAGCGGGGACCCCACAGATACGCAGTATTTT
16	TRBV28	NA	TRBJ2-7	NA	CASSSPPSGLPYEQYF	TGTGCCAGCAGTTCCCCGCCCTCGGGACTCCCCTACGAGCAGTACTTC
16	TRBV4-3	NA	TRBJ2-1	once	CASSQERAGSYNEQFF	TGCGCCAGCAGCCAAGAGCGGGCGGGATCCTACAATGAGCAGTTCTTC
12	TRBV7-9	NA	TRBJ2-7	NA	CASSLVSYEQYF	TGTGCCAGCAGCCTCGTCTCCTACGAGCAGTACTTC
15	TRBV19	TRBD1	TRBJ2-1	NA	CASSIEGQGADEQFF	TGTGCCAGTAGTATAGAAGGACAGGGGGCAGATGAGCAGTTCTTC
12	TRBV7-3	NA	TRBJ2-2	NA	CASGYGTGELFF	TGTGCCAGCGGTTATGGGACCGGGGAGCTGTTTTTT
13	TRBV19	NA	TRBJ2-7	NA	CASSASGSGEQYF	TGTGCCAGTAGTGCGTCAGGGAGTGGCGAGCAGTACTTC
17	TRBV11-2	TRBD1	TRBJ2-7	NA	CASSEPNRGLGYDEQYF	TGTGCCAGCAGCGAACCAAACAGGGGGCTAGGGTATGACGAGCAGTACTTC
14	TRBV15	TRBD1	TRBJ1-5	NA	CATSRTGDNQPQHF	TGTGCCACCAGCAGGACAGGGGACAATCAGCCCCAGCATTTT
14	TRBV6-5	NA	TRBJ2-1	NA	CASSYSDTYNEQFF	TGTGCCAGCAGTTACTCGGACACCTACAATGAGCAGTTCTTC
13	TRBV29-1	TRBD2	TRBJ2-1	NA	CSVGRGVDNEQFF	TGCAGCGTGGGGCGGGGGGTCGACAATGAGCAGTTCTTC
13	TRBV19	NA	TRBJ2-7	NA	CASSIGTPYEQYF	TGTGCCAGTAGTATCGGCACCCCCTACGAGCAGTACTTC
16	TRBV29-1	TRBD1	TRBJ2-6	NA	CSVGDREAAGANVLTF	TGCAGCGTTGGGGACAGGGAGGCAGCTGGGGCCAACGTCCTGACTTTC
14	TRBV7-6	NA	TRBJ2-7	NA	CASSPRGEAYEQYF	TGTGCCAGCAGCCCCCGAGGGGAGGCCTACGAGCAGTACTTC
16	TRBV6-1	NA	TRBJ2-5	NA	CASSEAPHRFLETQYF	TGTGCCAGCAGTGAAGCTCCCCACAGATTTTTGGAGACCCAGTACTTC
15	TRBV27	NA	TRBJ2-7	NA	CASSLSTGLNYEQYF	TGTGCCAGCAGTTTATCGACAGGTCTCAACTACGAGCAGTACTTC
14	TRBV11-2	TRBD2	TRBJ2-1	NA	CASTPGLATNEQFF	TGTGCCAGCACCCCGGGACTAGCGACCAATGAGCAGTTCTTC
15	TRBV4-2	TRBD1	TRBJ2-7	NA	CASSQGQGASYEQYF	TGTGCCAGCAGCCAAGGACAGGGGGCCTCCTACGAGCAGTACTTC
11	TRBV7-9	NA	TRBJ1-1	NA	CAGTLGTEAFF	TGTGCCGGTACATTGGGCACTGAAGCTTTCTTT
15	TRBV9	NA	TRBJ2-3	NA	CASSDMDFPSDTQYF	TGTGCCAGCAGCGATATGGACTTCCCGTCCGATACGCAGTATTTT
12	TRBV7-9	NA	TRBJ2-1	NA	CASRPGFNEQFF	TGTGCCAGCAGGCCTGGGTTCAATGAGCAGTTCTTC
16	TRBV10-3	NA	TRBJ1-5	NA	CAISEPDSDSNQPQHF	TGTGCCATCAGTGAGCCGGACAGCGATAGCAATCAGCCCCAGCATTTT
15	TRBV7-8	NA	TRBJ2-5	NA	CASSWRTGVEETQYF	TGTGCCAGCAGCTGGAGGACGGGAGTGGAAGAGACCCAGTACTTC
13	TRBV21-1	NA	TRBJ2-3	NA	CATLAGYTDTQYF	TGTGCCACCCTAGCGGGGTACACAGATACGCAGTATTTT
17	TRBV6-1	TRBD1	TRBJ1-5	NA	CASSDFDRGGPYQPQHF	TGTGCCAGCAGTGACTTTGACAGGGGGGGACCTTATCAGCCCCAGCATTTT
11	TRBV2	NA	TRBJ2-2	NA	CASSYTGELFF	TGTGCCAGCAGCTACACCGGGGAGCTGTTTTTT
12	TRBV7-2	NA	TRBJ1-1	NA	CASSLLRGEAFF	TGTGCCAGCAGCTTACTGCGGGGTGAAGCTTTCTTT
13	TRBV27	NA	TRBJ1-2	NA	CASSFGGNYGHTF	TGTGCCAGCAGTTTCGGCGGAAACTATGGCCACACCTTC
17	TRBV7-3	NA	TRBJ1-1	NA	CASSLGPELWGNTEAFF	TGTGCCAGCAGCTTAGGTCCAGAGCTATGGGGGAACACTGAAGCTTTCTTT
14	TRBV5-6	NA	TRBJ1-1	NA	CASSFETMNTEAFF	TGTGCCAGCAGCTTTGAGACTATGAACACTGAAGCTTTCTTT
14	TRBV19	NA	TRBJ1-1	medium-sized	CASILTAGGNEAFF	TGTGCCAGTATCTTAACTGCGGGGGGAAATGAAGCTTTCTTT
16	TRBV11-2	NA	TRBJ2-7	NA	CASSLDPFGGAYEQYF	TGTGCCAGCAGCTTAGACCCCTTTGGGGGCGCCTACGAGCAGTACTTC
14	TRBV27	NA	TRBJ2-7	large	CASSLGMEIYEQYF	TGTGCCAGCAGTTTAGGGATGGAGATCTACGAGCAGTACTTC
13	TRBV18	NA	TRBJ1-2	NA	CASSPYRNYGYTF	TGTGCCAGCTCACCATACAGGAACTATGGCTACACCTTC
17	TRBV6-4	TRBD2	TRBJ2-1	NA	CASSDEPGLAGISPKFF	TGTGCCAGCAGTGACGAACCGGGACTAGCGGGGATCAGCCCTAAGTTCTTC
12	TRBV19	NA	TRBJ2-5	NA	CASSWGQETQYF	TGTGCCAGTAGTTGGGGGCAAGAGACCCAGTACTTC
12	TRBV2	NA	TRBJ2-1	NA	CASRYGVQEQFF	TGTGCCAGCAGGTACGGCGTTCAGGAGCAGTTCTTC